What follows describes a single T cell receptor beta chain. The data stem from a study of cytomegalovirus exposure and HLA in healthy donors. Germline V gene lookup returns CDR1 SGDLS and CDR2 YYNGEE. The V and J ends lost 0 bases and 6 bases, in that order; junction bases with no gene match: 7. CDR3 size: 15 residues. The PCR contained 60 Vbeta and 13 Jbeta primers. Data came from immunoSEQ multiplex PCR; TCRdb stores just in-frame clones and leaves some out. This sample lists about 65,000 clones; its ten largest clones have less than 20%. The sample consisted of PBMCs. The receptor was derived from a boy between 10 and 17 years old in good health and CMV-seronegative. The chain couples TRBV9 to TRBJ2-7; 9 nucleotides line up with TRBD2. CDR3 sequence reads: CASSVEGSGSGEQYF. The CDR3, as DNA: TGTGCCAGCAGCGTAGAAGGTAGCGGGAGCGGCGAGCAGTACTTC.